This is a list of T cell receptor beta chains from one sample in a study of T cells in Graves' hyperthyroidism and ophthalmopathy. TCRdb itself ran the multiplex PCR reads through MiXCR, one entry per CDR3 protein. The sample yields under 400,000 distinct CDR3 sequences, around 20% seen once. Sequenced material: blood. The source is a woman aged 45-60 years with Graves' hyperthyroidism. Each CDR3 is given with its conserved first and last residue. Fields, in order: J gene, clone size, D gene, V gene, CDR3 protein, CDR3 DNA. A D gene is named only where the DNA matches it firmly. Part of the rows lack a size; the others show once, few, many or a class for expanded clones.

>TRBJ1-1|many|-|TRBV20-1
CSAREVRERLPEAFF
TGCAGTGCTAGGGAGGTCAGGGAACGACTCCCTGAAGCTTTCTTT
>TRBJ1-3|few|-|TRBV7-9
CASSRASGNTIYF
TGTGCCAGCAGCAGGGCCTCTGGAAACACCATATATTTT
>TRBJ2-7|many|TRBD2|TRBV11-2
CASSYRENSGRHYEQYF
TGTGCCAGCAGCTACAGAGAAAATAGCGGGAGGCATTACGAGCAGTACTTC
>TRBJ1-1|-|-|TRBV10-1
CASSRDSFMNTEAFF
TGCGCCAGCAGTAGAGACAGTTTTATGAACACTGAAGCTTTCTTT
>TRBJ1-5|few|-|TRBV29-1
CSVDLGEGQPQHF
TGCAGCGTTGACCTAGGGGAAGGTCAGCCCCAGCATTTT
>TRBJ2-7|many|TRBD1|TRBV12-3/TRBV12-4
CASTSGTVRYEQYF
TGTGCCAGCACCTCCGGGACAGTACGCTACGAGCAGTACTTC
>TRBJ2-7|many|-|TRBV11-2
CASSRNQRPRGEEQYF
TGTGCCAGCAGCCGAAATCAGCGCCCTCGAGGCGAAGAGCAGTACTTC
>TRBJ2-5|-|TRBD1|TRBV7-7
CASSSDRGLETQYF
TGTGCTAGCAGCTCGGACAGGGGATTGGAGACCCAGTACTTC
>TRBJ2-7|few|TRBD1|TRBV29-1
CSVSRGPVTYEQYF
TGCAGCGTTTCGAGGGGGCCGGTAACCTACGAGCAGTACTTC
>TRBJ1-5|many|-|TRBV11-2
CASSSDQGRSQPQHF
TGTGCCAGCAGCTCAGACCAGGGAAGGAGCCAGCCCCAGCATTTT
>TRBJ2-7|many|-|TRBV20-1
CSARDGTVHEQYF
TGCAGTGCTAGAGACGGGACCGTCCACGAGCAGTACTTC
>TRBJ1-6|many|TRBD1|TRBV20-1
CSASKGKGAGSPLHF
TGCAGTGCTTCAAAGGGAAAGGGGGCGGGTTCACCCCTCCACTTT
>TRBJ1-2|-|-|TRBV6-1
CASSEEGDGYTF
TGTGCCAGCAGTGAAGAGGGGGATGGCTACACCTTC
>TRBJ2-7|few|-|TRBV20-1
CSARRQVYEQYF
TGCAGTGCTCGTCGACAGGTCTACGAGCAGTACTTC
>TRBJ2-1|-|-|TRBV9
CASSVAPKGAYNEQFF
TGTGCCAGCAGCGTAGCTCCTAAAGGAGCATACAATGAGCAGTTCTTC
>TRBJ1-1|many|-|TRBV28
CASSSGQWVSFF
TGTGCCAGCAGTTCCGGACAGTGGGTATCTTTCTTT
>TRBJ2-5|many|-|TRBV7-2
CASSLEGRGRQETQYF
TGTGCCAGCAGCTTAGAGGGGCGGGGGCGACAAGAGACCCAGTACTTC
>TRBJ1-2|-|-|TRBV28
CASSFSGRSYGYTF
TGTGCCAGCAGTTTCTCCGGCAGATCTTATGGCTACACCTTC
>TRBJ1-6|many|-|TRBV2
CASRALDNSPLHF
TGTGCCAGCAGGGCCCTGGATAATTCACCCCTCCACTTT
>TRBJ2-7|few|TRBD2|TRBV19
CASSMVLQRESSYEQYF
TGTGCCAGTAGTATGGTCCTCCAGCGGGAGAGCTCCTACGAGCAGTACTTC
>TRBJ2-7|many|-|TRBV3-1
CASSQDVGGTPYEQYF
TGTGCCAGCAGCCAAGACGTTGGCGGGACCCCCTACGAGCAGTACTTC
>TRBJ2-2|many|-|TRBV2
CASGAGMAAGELFF
TGTGCCAGCGGCGCAGGGATGGCTGCCGGGGAGCTGTTTTTT
>TRBJ2-1|many|-|TRBV3-1
CASSQALDNEQFF
TGTGCCAGCAGCCAAGCCCTAGACAATGAGCAGTTCTTC
>TRBJ2-3|-|TRBD2|TRBV3-1
CASSLRTSGSGGDTQYF
TGTGCCAGCAGCCTCCGGACTAGCGGGAGCGGTGGAGATACGCAGTATTTT
>TRBJ2-7|few|-|TRBV6-9
CASSTVGRTLYEQYF
TGTGCCAGCAGTACAGTTGGCAGGACTCTCTACGAGCAGTACTTC
>TRBJ2-3|-|TRBD2|TRBV20-1
CSARDPGGAPDTQYF
TGCAGTGCTAGAGATCCGGGGGGGGCCCCAGATACGCAGTATTTT
>TRBJ1-1|-|TRBD1|TRBV28
CASTPPTGGGPEAFF
TGTGCCAGCACCCCACCGACAGGGGGCGGCCCTGAAGCTTTCTTT
>TRBJ2-7|many|-|TRBV7-3
CASSLLANYEQYF
TGTGCCAGCAGCTTGCTCGCTAACTACGAGCAGTACTTC